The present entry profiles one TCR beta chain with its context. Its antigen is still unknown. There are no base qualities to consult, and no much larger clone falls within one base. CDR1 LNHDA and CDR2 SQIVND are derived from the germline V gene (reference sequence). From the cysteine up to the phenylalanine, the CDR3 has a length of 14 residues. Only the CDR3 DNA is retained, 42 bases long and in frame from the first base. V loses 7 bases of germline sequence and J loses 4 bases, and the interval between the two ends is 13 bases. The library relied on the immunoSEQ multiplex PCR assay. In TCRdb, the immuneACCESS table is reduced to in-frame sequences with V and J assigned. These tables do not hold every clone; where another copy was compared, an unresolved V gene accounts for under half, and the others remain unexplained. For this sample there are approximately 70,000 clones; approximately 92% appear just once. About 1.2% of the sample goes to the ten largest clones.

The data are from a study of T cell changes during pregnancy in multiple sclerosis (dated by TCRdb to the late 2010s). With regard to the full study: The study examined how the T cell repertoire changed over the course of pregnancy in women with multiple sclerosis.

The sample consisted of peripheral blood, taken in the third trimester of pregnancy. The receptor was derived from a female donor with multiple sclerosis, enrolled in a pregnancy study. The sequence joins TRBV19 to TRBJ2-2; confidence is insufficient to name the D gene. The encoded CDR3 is CASKMGQATGELFF. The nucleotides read TGTGCCAGTAAAATGGGTCAGGCCACCGGGGAGCTGTTTTTT.